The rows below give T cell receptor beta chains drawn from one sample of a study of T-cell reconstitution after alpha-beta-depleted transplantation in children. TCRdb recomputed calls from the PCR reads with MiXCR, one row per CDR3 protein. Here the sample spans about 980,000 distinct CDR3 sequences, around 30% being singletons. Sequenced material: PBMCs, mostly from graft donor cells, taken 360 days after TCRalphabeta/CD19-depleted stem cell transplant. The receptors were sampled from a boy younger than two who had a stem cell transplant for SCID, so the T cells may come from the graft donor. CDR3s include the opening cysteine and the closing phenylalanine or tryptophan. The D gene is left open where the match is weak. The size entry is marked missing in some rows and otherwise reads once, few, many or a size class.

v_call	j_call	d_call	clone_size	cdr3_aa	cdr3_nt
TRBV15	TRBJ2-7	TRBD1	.	CATSRDRTGIGVTYEQYF	TGTGCCACCAGCAGAGATAGGACAGGTATTGGGGTGACCTACGAGCAGTACTTC
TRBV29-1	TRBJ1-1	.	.	CSAESSAKEAFF	TGCAGCGCCGAAAGTAGTGCGAAGGAAGCTTTCTTT
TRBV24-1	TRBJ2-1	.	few	CATSAHSNRVEQFF	TGTGCCACCAGTGCCCATTCGAATAGGGTCGAGCAGTTCTTC
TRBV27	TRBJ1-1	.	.	CASSPTGKHTEAFF	TGTGCCAGCAGTCCCACCGGGAAGCACACTGAAGCTTTCTTT
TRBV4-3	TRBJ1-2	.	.	CASSQDLFPGPNYGYTF	TGCGCCAGCAGCCAAGACCTATTCCCAGGACCTAACTATGGCTACACCTTC
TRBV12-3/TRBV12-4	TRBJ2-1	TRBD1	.	CASSKQGGQFF	TGTGCCAGCAGTAAACAGGGGGGGCAGTTCTTC
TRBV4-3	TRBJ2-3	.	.	CASSQGDYSTDTQYF	TGCGCCAGCAGCCAAGGAGACTACAGCACAGATACGCAGTATTTT
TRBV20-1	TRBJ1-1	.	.	CSATYPPGTSSAFF	TGCAGTGCTACTTACCCGCCCGGGACATCGAGTGCTTTCTTT
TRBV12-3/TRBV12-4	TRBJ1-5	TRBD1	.	CASVGGGQGQPQHF	TGTGCCAGCGTTGGAGGGGGACAGGGCCAGCCCCAGCATTTT
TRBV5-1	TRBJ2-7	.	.	CASSLDGTRTYEQYF	TGCGCCAGCAGCTTGGATGGGACCAGGACCTACGAGCAGTACTTC
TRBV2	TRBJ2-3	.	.	CASSEGRGRAADTQYF	TGTGCCAGCAGTGAAGGGAGGGGGCGCGCGGCAGATACGCAGTATTTT
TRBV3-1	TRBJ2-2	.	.	CASSGTRGRRTGELFF	TGTGCCAGCAGCGGGACCCGGGGCCGACGCACCGGGGAGCTGTTTTTT
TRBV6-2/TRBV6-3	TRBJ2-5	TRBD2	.	CASSPRLAGSVVETQYF	TGTGCCAGCAGTCCCCGACTAGCGGGGTCGGTCGTGGAGACCCAGTACTTC
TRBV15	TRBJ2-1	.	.	CATSSTGTTNQFF	TGTGCCACCAGCAGCACAGGTACAACCAACCAGTTCTTC
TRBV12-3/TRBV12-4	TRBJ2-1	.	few	CASGNLGAHEQFF	TGTGCCAGCGGTAATCTCGGCGCGCATGAGCAGTTCTTC
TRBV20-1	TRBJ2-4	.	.	CSATSPRWGGAVRDNIQYF	TGCAGTGCTACCAGCCCTCGGTGGGGGGGGGCCGTTCGGGATAACATTCAGTACTTC
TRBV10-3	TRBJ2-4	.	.	CAISENPKAVAGENIQYF	TGTGCCATCAGTGAGAACCCCAAGGCAGTAGCTGGGGAAAACATTCAGTACTTC
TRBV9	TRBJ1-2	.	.	CASSVAGGPPSYGYTF	TGTGCCAGCAGCGTAGCCGGGGGGCCCCCTTCCTATGGCTACACCTTC
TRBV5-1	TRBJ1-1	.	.	CASSLGVEGYTEAFF	TGCGCCAGCAGCCTGGGGGTTGAGGGGTACACTGAAGCTTTCTTT
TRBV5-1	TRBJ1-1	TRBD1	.	CASSLTRGLDTEAFF	TGCGCCAGCAGCCTCACCAGGGGGCTTGACACTGAAGCTTTCTTT
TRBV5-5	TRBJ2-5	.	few	CASNLAGESGTQYF	TGTGCCAGCAACCTAGCCGGGGAGAGCGGGACCCAGTACTTC
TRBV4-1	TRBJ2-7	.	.	CASSHQQQSYEQYF	TGCGCCAGCAGCCACCAGCAACAGAGCTACGAGCAGTACTTC
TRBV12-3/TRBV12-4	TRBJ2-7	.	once	CASSIRQSRSYEQYF	TGTGCCAGCAGTATTCGACAGAGTCGGTCGTACGAGCAGTACTTC
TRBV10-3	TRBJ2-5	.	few	CAIRAIDSPQETQYF	TGTGCCATCAGGGCTATTGACAGCCCTCAAGAGACCCAGTACTTC
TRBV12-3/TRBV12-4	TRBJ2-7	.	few	CASASGSGSSYEQYF	TGTGCCAGCGCATCGGGGTCCGGAAGCTCCTACGAGCAGTACTTC
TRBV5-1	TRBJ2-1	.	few	CASAPLPDSYNEQFF	TGCGCCAGCGCCCCTCTCCCTGACTCCTACAATGAGCAGTTCTTC
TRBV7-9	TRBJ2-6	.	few	CASSLWSSGANVLTF	TGTGCCAGCAGCTTATGGTCCTCTGGGGCCAACGTCCTGACTTTC
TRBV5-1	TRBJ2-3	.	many	CASSSGDTDTQYF	TGCGCCAGCAGCTCGGGCGACACAGATACGCAGTATTTT
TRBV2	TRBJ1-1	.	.	CARYDGYAEAFF	TGTGCCCGCTACGACGGTTACGCTGAAGCTTTCTTT
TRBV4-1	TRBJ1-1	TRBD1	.	CASSQEGTGNPEAFF	TGCGCCAGCAGCCAAGAAGGGACAGGGAACCCTGAAGCTTTCTTT
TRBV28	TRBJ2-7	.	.	CASSPIHGYEQYF	TGTGCCAGCAGTCCAATTCATGGCTACGAGCAGTACTTC
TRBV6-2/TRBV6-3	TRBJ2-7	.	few	CASSFNGATGRAAYEQYF	TGTGCCAGCAGCTTCAACGGGGCCACAGGAAGAGCCGCCTACGAGCAGTACTTC
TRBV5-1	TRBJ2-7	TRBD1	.	CASSLGLGQIYEQYF	TGCGCCAGCAGCTTGGGTTTGGGACAGATCTACGAGCAGTACTTC
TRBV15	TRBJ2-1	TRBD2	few	CATSRDPSGGDTYNEQFF	TGTGCCACCAGCAGAGACCCTAGCGGGGGGGATACCTACAATGAGCAGTTCTTC
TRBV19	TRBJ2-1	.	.	CASTPVGSSYNEQFF	TGTGCCAGTACCCCCGTCGGGAGCTCCTACAATGAGCAGTTCTTC
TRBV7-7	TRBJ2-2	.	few	CASSATVPNTGELFF	TGTGCCAGCAGCGCAACAGTGCCGAACACCGGGGAGCTGTTTTTT
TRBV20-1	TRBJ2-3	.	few	CSARKVYISTDTQYF	TGCAGTGCTAGAAAGGTCTACATTAGCACAGATACGCAGTATTTT
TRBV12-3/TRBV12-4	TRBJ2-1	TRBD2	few	CASRPGGTSGDNEQFF	TGTGCCAGCAGACCAGGGGGGACTAGCGGGGACAATGAGCAGTTCTTC
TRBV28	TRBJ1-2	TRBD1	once	CASLSGTAHNYGYTF	TGTGCCAGCCTTTCCGGGACAGCACACAACTATGGCTACACCTTC
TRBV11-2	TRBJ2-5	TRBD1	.	CASSSRDRRFRETQYF	TGTGCCAGCAGCTCCCGGGACAGGAGGTTCCGCGAGACCCAGTACTTC
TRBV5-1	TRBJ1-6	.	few	CASSLSGAESPLHF	TGCGCCAGCAGCTTATCGGGGGCAGAGTCACCCCTCCACTTT
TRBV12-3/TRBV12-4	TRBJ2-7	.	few	CASSLRQTGNEQYF	TGTGCCAGCAGTTTAAGGCAGACAGGTAACGAGCAGTACTTC
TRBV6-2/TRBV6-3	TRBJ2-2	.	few	CASSYSSSGELFF	TGTGCCAGCAGTTACTCGAGTTCCGGGGAGCTGTTTTTT
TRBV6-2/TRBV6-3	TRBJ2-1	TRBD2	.	CASSRTSGGAWDEQFF	TGTGCCAGCAGCAGGACTAGCGGGGGGGCCTGGGATGAGCAGTTCTTC